This TCR beta chain came from a study of T cell responses to AZD1222 COVID-19 vaccine. The CDR3 has 19 amino acids. Germline CDR1 SGHTA, CDR2 FQGNSA. After removal of 5 bases from V and 0 bases from J, the junction contained 15 bases not matched to a gene. Only in-frame clones appear in the TCRdb table, and some are missing; sequencing was by immunoSEQ multiplex PCR. The data show about 120,000 clones, with about 92% seen just once and under 3.5% held by the top ten. This receptor was identified in an adult in good health. V is TRBV7-2 and J is TRBJ2-4; TRBD2 aligns across 8 bases. Sequenced material: peripheral blood, taken on day 0 of AZD1222 vaccination. The CDR3, as DNA: TGTGCCAGCAGCCCTCGGGGACTAGTTCGGGACCTAGCCAAAAACATTCAGTACTTC. This codes for CASSPRGLVRDLAKNIQYF.